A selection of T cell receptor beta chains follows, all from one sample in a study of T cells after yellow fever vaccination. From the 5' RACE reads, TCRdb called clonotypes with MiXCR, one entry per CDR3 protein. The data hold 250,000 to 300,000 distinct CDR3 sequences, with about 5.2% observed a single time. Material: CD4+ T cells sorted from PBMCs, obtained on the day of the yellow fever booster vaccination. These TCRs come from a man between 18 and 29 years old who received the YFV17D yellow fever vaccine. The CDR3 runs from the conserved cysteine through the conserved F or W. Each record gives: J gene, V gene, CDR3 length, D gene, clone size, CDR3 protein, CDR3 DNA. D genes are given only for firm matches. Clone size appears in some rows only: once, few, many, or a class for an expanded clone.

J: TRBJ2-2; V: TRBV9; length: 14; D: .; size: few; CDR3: CASRRQLNTGELFF; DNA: TGTGCCAGCAGGAGACAGCTGAACACCGGGGAGCTGTTTTTT
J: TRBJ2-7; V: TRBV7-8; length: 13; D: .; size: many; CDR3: CASSLSPDYEQYF; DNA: TGTGCCAGCAGCTTGTCGCCGGACTACGAGCAGTACTTC
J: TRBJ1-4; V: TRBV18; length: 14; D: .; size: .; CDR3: CASSPSLWDEKLFF; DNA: TGTGCCAGCTCACCCAGCCTTTGGGATGAAAAACTGTTTTTT
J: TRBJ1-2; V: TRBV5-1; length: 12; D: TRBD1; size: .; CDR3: CASSGEGQLYTF; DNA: TGCGCCAGCAGCGGTGAGGGACAGTTATACACCTTC
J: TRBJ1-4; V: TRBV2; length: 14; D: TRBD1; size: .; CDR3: CASTRTTGGEKLFF; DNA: TGTGCCAGCACTCGCACGACAGGGGGAGAAAAACTGTTTTTT
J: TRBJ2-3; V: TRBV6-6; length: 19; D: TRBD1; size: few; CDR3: CASRATGGHRGTSTDTQYF; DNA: TGTGCCAGCAGAGCGACAGGGGGCCATCGGGGGACTAGCACAGATACGCAGTATTTT
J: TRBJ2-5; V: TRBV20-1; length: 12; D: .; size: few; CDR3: CSARWQGETQYF; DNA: TGCAGTGCTAGGTGGCAGGGAGAGACCCAGTACTTC
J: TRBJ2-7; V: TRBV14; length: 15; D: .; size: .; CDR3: CASSQDPRGTYEQYF; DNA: TGTGCCAGCAGCCAAGATCCCAGGGGTACCTACGAGCAGTACTTC
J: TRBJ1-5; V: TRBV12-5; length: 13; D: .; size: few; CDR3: CASGLAPPRPQHF; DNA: TGTGCTAGTGGTTTGGCCCCCCCGAGGCCCCAGCATTTT
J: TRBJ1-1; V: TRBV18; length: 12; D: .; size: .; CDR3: CASSPRETEAFF; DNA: TGTGCCAGCTCACCCAGGGAAACTGAAGCTTTCTTT
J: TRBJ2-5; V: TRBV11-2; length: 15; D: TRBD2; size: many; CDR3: CASSPDGGIEETQYF; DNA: TGTGCCAGCAGCCCCGACGGGGGGATCGAGGAGACCCAGTACTTC
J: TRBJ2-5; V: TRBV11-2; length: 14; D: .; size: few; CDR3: CASSPMRQSETQYF; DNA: TGTGCCAGCAGCCCTATGAGGCAGTCAGAGACCCAGTACTTC
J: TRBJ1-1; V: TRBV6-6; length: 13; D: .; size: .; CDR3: CASRGERATEAFF; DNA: TGTGCCAGCAGGGGCGAGCGGGCCACTGAAGCTTTCTTT
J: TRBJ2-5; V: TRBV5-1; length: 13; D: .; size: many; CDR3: CASSLERQETQYF; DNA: TGCGCCAGCAGCTTGGAGAGGCAAGAGACCCAGTACTTC
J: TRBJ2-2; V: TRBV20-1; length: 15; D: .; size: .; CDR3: CSARDPRTNTGELFF; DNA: TGCAGTGCTAGAGATCCCAGAACGAACACCGGGGAGCTGTTTTTT
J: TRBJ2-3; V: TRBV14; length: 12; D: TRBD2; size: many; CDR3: CASSSSGGTQYF; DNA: TGTGCCAGCAGCTCTAGCGGGGGGACGCAGTATTTT
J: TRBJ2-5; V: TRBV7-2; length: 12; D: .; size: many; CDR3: CASSKPQETQYF; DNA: TGTGCCAGCAGTAAGCCCCAAGAGACCCAGTACTTC
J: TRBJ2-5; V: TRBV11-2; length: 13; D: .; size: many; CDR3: CASTLGGQETQYF; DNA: TGTGCCAGCACCCTCGGGGGCCAAGAGACCCAGTACTTC
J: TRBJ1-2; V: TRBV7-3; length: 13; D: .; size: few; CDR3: CASSLEVGDGYTF; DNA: TGTGCCAGCAGCTTAGAAGTAGGAGATGGCTACACCTTC
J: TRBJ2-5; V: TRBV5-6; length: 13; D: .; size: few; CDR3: CASSTGIWETQYF; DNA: TGTGCCAGCAGTACGGGCATATGGGAGACCCAGTACTTC
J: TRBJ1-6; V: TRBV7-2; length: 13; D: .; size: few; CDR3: CASSFHRDSPLHF; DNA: TGTGCCAGCAGCTTTCACAGGGATTCACCCCTCCACTTT
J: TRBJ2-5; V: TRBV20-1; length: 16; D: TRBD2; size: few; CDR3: CSAMTGTSGDKETQYF; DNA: TGCAGTGCCATGACCGGGACTAGCGGGGACAAAGAGACCCAGTACTTC
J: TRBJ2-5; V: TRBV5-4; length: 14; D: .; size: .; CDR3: CASSSGTAKETQYF; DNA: TGTGCCAGCAGCAGCGGGACAGCGAAAGAGACCCAGTACTTC
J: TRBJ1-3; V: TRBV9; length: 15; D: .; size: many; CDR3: CASSVEGSSGNTIYF; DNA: TGTGCCAGCAGCGTAGAAGGCAGCTCTGGAAACACCATATATTTT
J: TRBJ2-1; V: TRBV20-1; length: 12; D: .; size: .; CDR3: CSARDTYNEQFF; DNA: TGCAGTGCTAGAGATACGTACAATGAGCAGTTCTTC
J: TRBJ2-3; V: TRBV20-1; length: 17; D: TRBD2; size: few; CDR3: CSARGWTSGGSTDTQYF; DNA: TGCAGTGCTAGAGGGTGGACTAGCGGGGGAAGCACAGATACGCAGTATTTT
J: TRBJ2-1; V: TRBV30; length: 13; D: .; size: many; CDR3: CAWSVRWGNEQFF; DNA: TGTGCCTGGAGTGTACGTTGGGGTAATGAGCAGTTCTTC
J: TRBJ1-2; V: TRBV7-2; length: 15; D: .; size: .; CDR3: CASSLVSGTNYGYTF; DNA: TGTGCCAGCAGCTTAGTTTCCGGGACAAACTATGGCTACACCTTC
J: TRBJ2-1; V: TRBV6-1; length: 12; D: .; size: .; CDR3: CASRENRDEQFF; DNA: TGTGCCAGCAGAGAAAATCGGGATGAGCAGTTCTTC